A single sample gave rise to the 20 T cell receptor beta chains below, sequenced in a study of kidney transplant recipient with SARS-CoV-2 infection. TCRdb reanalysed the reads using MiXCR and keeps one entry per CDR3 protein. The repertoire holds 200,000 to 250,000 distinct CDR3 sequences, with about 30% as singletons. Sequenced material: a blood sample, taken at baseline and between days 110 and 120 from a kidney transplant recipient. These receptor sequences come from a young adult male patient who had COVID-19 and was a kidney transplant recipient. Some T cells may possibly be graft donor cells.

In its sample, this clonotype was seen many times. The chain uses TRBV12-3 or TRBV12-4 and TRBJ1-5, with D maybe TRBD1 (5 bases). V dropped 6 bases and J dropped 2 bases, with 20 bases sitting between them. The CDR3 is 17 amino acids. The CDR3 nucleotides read TGTGCCAGCAGCCAGGGCGGGGGGGGTATACGCAATCAGCCCCAGCATTTT. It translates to CASSQGGGGIRNQPQHF.

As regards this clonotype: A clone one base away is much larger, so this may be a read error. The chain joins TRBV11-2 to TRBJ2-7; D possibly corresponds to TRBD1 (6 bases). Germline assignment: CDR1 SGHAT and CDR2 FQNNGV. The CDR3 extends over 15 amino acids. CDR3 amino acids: CASSMGAGSSCEQYF. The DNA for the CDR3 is TGTGCCAGCAGCATGGGGGCAGGGTCATCCTGCGAGCAGTACTTC.

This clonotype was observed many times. The CDR3 reads CSASGTSGSYSYEQYF. The CDR3 DNA sequence: TGCAGTGCTAGCGGGACTAGCGGGAGTTACTCCTACGAGCAGTACTTC. The rearrangement uses TRBV20-1 and TRBJ2-7; 14 positions agree with TRBD2. Germline CDR1 and CDR2: DFQATT and SNEGSKA (reference sequence). Trimming cost V 3 bases and J 0 bases; bases outside gene matches: 4. The CDR3 is made up of 16 amino acids.

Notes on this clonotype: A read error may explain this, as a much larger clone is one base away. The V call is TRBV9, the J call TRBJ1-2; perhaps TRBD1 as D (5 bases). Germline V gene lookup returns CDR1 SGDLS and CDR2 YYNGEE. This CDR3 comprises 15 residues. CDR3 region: CTSSVGARDDYGYTF. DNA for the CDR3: TGTACCAGCAGCGTAGGGGCCAGAGATGACTATGGCTACACCTTC.

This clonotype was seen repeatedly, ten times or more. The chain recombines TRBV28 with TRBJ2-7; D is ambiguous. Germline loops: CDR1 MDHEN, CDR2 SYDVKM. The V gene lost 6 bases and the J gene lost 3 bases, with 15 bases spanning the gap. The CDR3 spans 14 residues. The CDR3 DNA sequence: TGTGCCAGCAGATCCCACGGGTTGGGCTACGAGCAGTACTTC. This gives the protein CASRSHGLGYEQYF.

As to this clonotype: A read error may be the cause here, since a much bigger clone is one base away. In DNA, the CDR3 is TGTGCCAGCAGCCCACGCCCTGGGGGTAACACCGGGGAGCTGTTTTTT. It specifies CASSPRPGGNTGELFF. The V and J genes are TRBV7-9 and TRBJ2-2, with D perhaps given as TRBD1 or TRBD2 (5 bases each). Trimming left V 5 bases short and J 2 bases short, with 15 bases between. CDR3 length: 16 amino acids. Germline assignment: CDR1 SEHNR and CDR2 FQNEAQ (reference sequence).

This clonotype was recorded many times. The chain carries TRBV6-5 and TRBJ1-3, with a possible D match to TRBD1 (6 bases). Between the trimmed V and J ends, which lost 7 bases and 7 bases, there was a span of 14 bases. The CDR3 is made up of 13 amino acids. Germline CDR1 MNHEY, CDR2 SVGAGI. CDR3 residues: CASINRAGNTIYF. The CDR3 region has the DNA TGTGCCAGCATTAACAGGGCGGGGAACACCATATATTTT.

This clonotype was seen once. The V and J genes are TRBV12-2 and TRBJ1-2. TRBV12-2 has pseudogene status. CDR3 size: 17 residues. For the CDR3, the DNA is TGTGCAAGTCGCGCAAGGCAGACTCCACGAAAGACCTATGGCTACACCTTC. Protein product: CASRARQTPRKTYGYTF.

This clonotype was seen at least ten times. The CDR3 spells CAWSAGPNQPQHF. CDR3 nucleotide sequence: TGTGCCTGGAGTGCGGGTCCCAATCAGCCCCAGCATTTT. The rearrangement links TRBV30 to TRBJ1-5; D not certain. CDR1 GTSNPN and CDR2 SVGIG come from the germline V gene (reference sequence). V was cut by 1 base and J by 3 bases, with 7 bases left in between. This CDR3 comprises 13 residues.

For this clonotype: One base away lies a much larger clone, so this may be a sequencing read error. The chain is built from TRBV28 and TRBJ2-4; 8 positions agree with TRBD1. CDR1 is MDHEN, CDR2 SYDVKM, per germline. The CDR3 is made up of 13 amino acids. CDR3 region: CASSSGQDYGCTF. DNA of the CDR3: TGTGCCAGCAGTTCGGGACAGGACTATGGCTGCACCTTC.

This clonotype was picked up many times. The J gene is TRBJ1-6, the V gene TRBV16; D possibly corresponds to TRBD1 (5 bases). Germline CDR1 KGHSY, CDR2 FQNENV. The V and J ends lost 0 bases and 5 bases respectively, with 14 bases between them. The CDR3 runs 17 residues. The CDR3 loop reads CASSQSFHRINNSPLHF. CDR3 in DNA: TGTGCCAGCAGCCAATCGTTTCACAGGATCAATAATTCACCCCTCCACTTT. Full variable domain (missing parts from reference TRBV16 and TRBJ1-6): GEEVAQTPKHLVRGEGQKAKLYCAPIKGHSYVFWYQQVLKNEFKFLISFQNENVFDETGMPKERFSAKCLPNSPCSLEIQATKLEDSAVYFCASSQSFHRINNSPLHFGNGTRLTVT.

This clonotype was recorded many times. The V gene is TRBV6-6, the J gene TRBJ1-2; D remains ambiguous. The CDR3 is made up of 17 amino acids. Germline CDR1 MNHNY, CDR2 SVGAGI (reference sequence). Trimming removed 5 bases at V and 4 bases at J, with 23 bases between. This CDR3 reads CASSGEEGGRKTYGYTF. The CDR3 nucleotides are TGTGCCAGCAGTGGGGAAGAAGGTGGGAGAAAGACCTATGGCTACACCTTC.

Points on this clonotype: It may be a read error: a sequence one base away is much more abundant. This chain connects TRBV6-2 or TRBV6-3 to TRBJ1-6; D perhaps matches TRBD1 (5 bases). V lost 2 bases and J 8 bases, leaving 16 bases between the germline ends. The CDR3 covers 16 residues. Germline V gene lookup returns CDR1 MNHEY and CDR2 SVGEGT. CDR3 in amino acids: CASSYPVYRRDSPLHF. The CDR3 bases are TGTGCCAGCAGTTACCCCGTCTACAGGAGGGATTCACCCCTCCACTTT.

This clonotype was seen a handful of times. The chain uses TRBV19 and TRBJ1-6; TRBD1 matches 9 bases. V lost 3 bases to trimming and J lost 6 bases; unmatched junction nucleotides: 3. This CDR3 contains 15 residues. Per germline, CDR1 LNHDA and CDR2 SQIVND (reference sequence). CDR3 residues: CASSIQDRGNSPLHF. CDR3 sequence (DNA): TGTGCCAGTAGTATTCAGGACAGGGGTAATTCACCCCTCCACTTT. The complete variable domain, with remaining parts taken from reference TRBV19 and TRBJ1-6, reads DGGITQSPKYLFRKEGQNVTLSCEQNLNHDAMYWYRQDPGQGLRLIYYSQIVNDFQKGDIAEGYSVSREKKESFPLTVTSAQKNPTAFYLCASSIQDRGNSPLHFGNGTRLTVT.

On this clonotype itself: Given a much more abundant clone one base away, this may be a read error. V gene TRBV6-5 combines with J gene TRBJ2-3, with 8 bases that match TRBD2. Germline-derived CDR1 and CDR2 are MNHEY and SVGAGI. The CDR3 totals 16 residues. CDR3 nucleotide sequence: TGTGCCAGCAGTTACGTAGTAGCGGGAACCACAGATGCGCAGTATTTT. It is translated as CASSYVVAGTTDAQYF.

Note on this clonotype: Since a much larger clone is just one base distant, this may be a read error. The chain's CDR3 is CTSSSPGPRNTDTQYF. Here the CDR3 DNA reads TGTACCAGCAGTTCCCCGGGACCGCGGAATACAGATACGCAGTATTTT. The chain combines TRBV6-6 with TRBJ2-3, with D possibly being TRBD1 or TRBD2 (5 bases each). Germline-derived CDR1 and CDR2 are MNHNY and SVGAGI (reference sequence). The CDR3 spans 16 residues.

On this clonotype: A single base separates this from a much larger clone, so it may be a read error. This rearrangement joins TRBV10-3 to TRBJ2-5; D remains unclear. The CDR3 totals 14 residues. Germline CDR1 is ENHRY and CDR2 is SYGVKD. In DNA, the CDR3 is TGTGCCATCAGTGGGGAAAAACTCCAAGAGACCCAGCACTTC. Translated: CAISGEKLQETQHF.

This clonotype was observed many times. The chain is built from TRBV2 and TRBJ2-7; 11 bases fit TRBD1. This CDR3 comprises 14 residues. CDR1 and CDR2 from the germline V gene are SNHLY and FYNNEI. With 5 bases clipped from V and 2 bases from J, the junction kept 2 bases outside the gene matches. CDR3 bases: TGTGCCAGCAGTCGGGACAGGGGGGCCTACGAGCAGTACTTC. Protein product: CASSRDRGAYEQYF.

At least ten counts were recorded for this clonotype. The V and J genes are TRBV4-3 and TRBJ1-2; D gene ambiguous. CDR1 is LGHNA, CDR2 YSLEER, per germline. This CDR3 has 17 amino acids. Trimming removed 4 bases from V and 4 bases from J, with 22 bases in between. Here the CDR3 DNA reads TGCGCCAGCAGCCGGCGGCCAGGACGTCGAAAGACCTATGGCTACACCTTC. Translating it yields CASSRRPGRRKTYGYTF.

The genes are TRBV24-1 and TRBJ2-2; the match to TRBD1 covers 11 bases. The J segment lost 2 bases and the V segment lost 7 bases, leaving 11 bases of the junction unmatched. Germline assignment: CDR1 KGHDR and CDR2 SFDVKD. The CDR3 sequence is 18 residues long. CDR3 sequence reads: CATSPPAGQGVNTGELFF. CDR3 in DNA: TGTGCCACCAGCCCCCCTGCGGGACAGGGGGTAAACACCGGGGAGCTGTTTTTT.